This T cell receptor beta chain was obtained from a study of blood T cells in healthy people across ages. A second PCR of about 7 to 12 cycles used a sample-barcoded 5' primer and a J-beta primer mix. TCRdb re-called the 5' RACE reads through MiXCR, storing one row per CDR3 protein. The table records approximately 760,000 distinct CDR3 sequences, 20% to 30% of them present only once. As regards this clonotype: What it recognizes is unknown.

In each sample, at least 6.5 million PBMCs were isolated. Study findings and constraints: Unsorted PBMCs ruled out conclusive naive versus antigen-experienced comparison.

V was trimmed by 3 bases and J by 7 bases, leaving 16 bases between them. Germline values: CDR1 MNHEY, CDR2 SVGEGT. This CDR3 is 15 amino acids long. Separately, the same data were catalogued under a study of T cells of mothers and their children. That study reports: Slightly higher overlap, not significant, was seen in related mother-child pairs than in unrelated pairs.

Sequencing input: blood. V and J are TRBV6-2 or TRBV6-3 and TRBJ2-1; D may be TRBD1 or TRBD2 (6 bases each). This TCR was sampled from a boy younger than 18 in good health. The CDR3 DNA is TGTGCCAGCAGTTATAACAGGGCCGGAGGGAATGAGCAGTTCTTC. Translating gives CASSYNRAGGNEQFF.